The entry that follows covers one TCR beta chain sequence. What it binds is not known. These data belong to a study of CD8 T cells in Susac syndrome. The T cells that were sequenced for TCR beta were CD8+ and CD4+ cells from blood. FACS enriched CD8+ TEMRA cells, while bulk CD8+ and CD4+ were negatively isolated. Study outcomes and limitations: The study acknowledged a relatively small number of individuals in its TCR sequencing and HLA analysis.

V dropped 5 bases and J dropped 5 bases, with 13 bases sitting between them. Looked up from germline, CDR1 is SGHTA and CDR2 is FQGTGA. This CDR3 contains 14 residues. cDNA came from approximately 0.5 to 1 ug RNA primed by random hexamers. TCRdb independently ran MiXCR on the immunoSEQ multiplex PCR reads; one entry per CDR3 protein. The sample holds roughly 300,000 distinct CDR3 sequences, 70% to 90% seen once. This chain uses TRBV7-3 with TRBJ2-1, with D perhaps given as TRBD1 or TRBD2 (5 bases each). The sequencing input was CD8+ T cells from PBMCs. This clonotype was obtained from a human donor with multiple sclerosis. CDR3 in amino acids: CASSPYSGHNEQFF. DNA of the CDR3: TGTGCCAGCAGCCCGTACTCGGGGCACAATGAGCAGTTCTTC.